This T cell receptor beta chain was found in a study of human T cells and chemical hapten exposure. This clonotype was detected ten times or more. Time point noted: patch test 2, 6 weeks after DPC sensitization. Treatment reported: therapeutic diphenylcyclopropenone sensitization with weekly scalp DPC. Alopecia patients deemed DPC-suitable, aged 18 to 70, excluding pregnancy. The CDR3 consists of 15 residues. V shed 1 base and J 3 bases; nucleotides not matched to a gene: 4. From germline, CDR1 is SGHAT and CDR2 FQNNGV. TCRdb analysed the RACE reads with MiXCR anew, one entry per CDR3 protein. The table includes roughly 40,000 distinct CDR3 sequences, around 8.9% detected once.

The starting material was whole blood, obtained in connection with sensitization to the hapten diphenylcyclopropenone (DPC). The V call is TRBV11-2, the J call TRBJ1-1, with 8 bases fitting TRBD1. The source is a woman aged 40 to 50 with alopecia areata. Some clones in this sample may be carry-over from other donors' samples. The DNA for the CDR3 is TGTGCCAGCAGCTTAGGTAGGACAGGGCACACTGAAGCTTTCTTT. The encoded protein is CASSLGRTGHTEAFF.